A single sample is the source of the 25 T cell receptor beta chains below, sequenced in a study of blood T cell repertoires in COVID-19. TCRdb's table, derived via immunoSEQ multiplex PCR, lists solely in-frame clones and lacks some. Here the sample spans 180,000 or so clones, approximately 80% being singletons. The specimen was PBMCs or T cells enriched from blood (not recorded which). These receptors were collected from a man aged 45 to 65 who had recovered from COVID-19.

V gene TRBV11-2 combines with J gene TRBJ2-7, with a weak D call TRBD1 (5 bases). Between the trimmed V and J ends, which lost 6 bases and 0 bases, there was a span of 9 bases. Germline loops: CDR1 SGHAT, CDR2 FQNNGV. CDR3 length: 13 residues. The chain's CDR3 is CASRTDTSYEQYF. The DNA of the CDR3 is TGTGCCAGCAGGACGGACACCTCCTACGAGCAGTACTTC.

This chain links TRBV14 with TRBJ2-2; 8 bases fit TRBD1. Germline CDR1 is SGHDN and CDR2 is FVKESK. Trimming removed 2 bases from V and 4 bases from J; junction bases left unmatched: 6. This CDR3 is 16 amino acids long. CDR3 region: CASSQYRGAATGELFF. In nucleotides, the CDR3 is TGTGCCAGCAGCCAATACAGGGGGGCGGCCACCGGGGAGCTGTTTTTT.

Only one count was recorded for this clone. The chain couples TRBV28 to TRBJ2-4; 8 positions agree with TRBD2. Germline assignment: CDR1 MDHEN and CDR2 SYDVKM. The CDR3 totals 17 residues. J lost 0 bases, V lost 3 bases, and 7 bases had no gene match. In nucleotides, the CDR3 is TGTGCCAGCAGTTTCGTACTAGCGGACCTAGCCAAAAACATTCAGTACTTC. Amino acids: CASSFVLADLAKNIQYF.

V is TRBV5-1 and J is TRBJ2-2; 13 nucleotides agree with TRBD2. Trimming took 1 base from V and 5 from J; bases not matched to a gene: 5. In germline, CDR1 is SGHRS, CDR2 YFSETQ. The CDR3 covers 17 residues. In nucleotides, the CDR3 is TGCGCCAGCAGCTTGACACCGGGACTAGCGGGGACCGGGGAGCTGTTTTTT. It encodes CASSLTPGLAGTGELFF.

This clone was found a few times. J is TRBJ2-5 and V is TRBV6-5, with a possible D match to TRBD2 (5 bases). The CDR3 spans 15 residues. V lost 7 bases to trimming and J lost 5 bases, with 20 bases between them. The germline gives CDR1 MNHEY, CDR2 SVGAGI. DNA for the CDR3: TGTGCCAGCACCGGAGGCGGCAACCGTGCGGAGACCCAGTACTTC. Its protein is CASTGGGNRAETQYF.

The V gene is TRBV5-1, the J gene TRBJ2-7, with 9 bases identical to TRBD1. The CDR3 is 14 amino acids. Trimming cost V 7 bases and J 6 bases; bases outside gene matches: 11. CDR1 SGHRS and CDR2 YFSETQ come from the germline V gene. The CDR3 here is CASGRTGEVLEQYF. CDR3 bases: TGCGCCAGCGGCCGGACAGGGGAAGTTCTCGAGCAGTACTTC.

At least ten counts were recorded for this clone. This chain connects TRBV2 to TRBJ1-2; D call uncertain. The germline V and J ends were trimmed by 6 bases and 2 bases, with 4 bases remaining between them. The CDR3 loop spans 11 amino acids. CDR1 SNHLY and CDR2 FYNNEI come from the germline V gene. The CDR3 nucleotides read TGTGCCAGCAGAGCGAACTATGGCTACACCTTC. Its protein is CASRANYGYTF.

This clone was seen only a few times. The chain joins TRBV28 to TRBJ2-5; D possibly corresponds to TRBD1 (7 bases). The length of the CDR3 is 15 residues. V dropped 2 bases and J dropped 5 bases, with 15 bases sitting between them. In germline, CDR1 is MDHEN, CDR2 SYDVKM. CDR3 nucleotides: TGTGCCAGCAGTTTAGTCGGCAGGGGGAGGGAGACCCAGTACTTC. Protein: CASSLVGRGRETQYF.

V usage is TRBV6-5 and J usage is TRBJ1-5; weak D call: TRBD1 (6 bases). Trimming shortened V by 6 bases and J by 5 bases, and 14 bases separated the two germline ends. CDR1 MNHEY and CDR2 SVGAGI come from the germline V gene. The CDR3 spans 14 residues. Written as DNA, the CDR3 is TGTGCCAGCAGGGGAGGGGGGGTCCATCAGCCCCAGCATTTT. It codes for CASRGGGVHQPQHF.

The V gene is TRBV19, the J gene TRBJ1-5; D gene ambiguous. CDR3 length: 16 amino acids. Trimming left V 9 bases short and J 7 bases short, with 25 bases between. Germline CDR1 reads LNHDA; CDR2 reads SQIVND (reference sequence). The CDR3 here is CASSSGGAGNGQPQHF. The CDR3 DNA sequence: TGTGCCAGCTCCAGTGGAGGCGCAGGTAATGGCCAGCCCCAGCATTTT.

The V and J genes are TRBV9 and TRBJ2-7, with 7 bases lining up with TRBD2. V trimming: 2 bases; J trimming: 4 bases; junction bases outside the gene matches: 12. Germline V gene lookup returns CDR1 SGDLS and CDR2 YYNGEE. CDR3 length: 16 residues. CDR3 sequence reads: CASSVGPGLQTYEQYF. In DNA, the CDR3 is TGTGCCAGCAGCGTGGGGCCGGGACTACAGACGTACGAGCAGTACTTC.

This chain joins TRBV12-3 or TRBV12-4 and TRBJ1-1; D call uncertain. The CDR3 loop spans 13 amino acids. V shed 6 bases and J shed 1 base, with 9 bases lying between them. Here the CDR3 DNA reads TGTGCCAGCAGCGTACATGAGAACACTGAAGCTTTCTTT. Translating it yields CASSVHENTEAFF.

This chain joins TRBV10-3 and TRBJ2-2, with TRBD1 matching 9 bases. Germline CDR1 ENHRY, CDR2 SYGVKD. CDR3 length: 18 residues. Germline trimming cut 6 bases from V and 4 bases from J; bases unmatched to any gene: 15. The CDR3 DNA follows: TGTGCCATCAGCCAAACTAAAACAGGGGGCACGGGCACCGGGGAGCTGTTTTTT. Its protein is CAISQTKTGGTGTGELFF.

CDR3 DNA sequence: TGTGCCAGCAGGCAAGGACTAGCGGAAACCTACGAGCAGTACTTC. Its protein product is CASRQGLAETYEQYF. V is TRBV27 and J is TRBJ2-7; 10 positions match TRBD2. V lost 6 bases to trimming and J lost 2 bases; unmatched junction nucleotides: 7. Germline CDR1 MNHEY, CDR2 SMNVEV (reference sequence). The CDR3 is made up of 15 amino acids.

The chain joins TRBV11-3 to TRBJ2-1; 11 nucleotides line up with TRBD2. Germline CDR1 reads SGHNT; CDR2 reads YENEEA. This CDR3 is 16 amino acids long. V lost 2 bases to trimming and J lost 5 bases; unmatched junction nucleotides: 5. In nucleotides, the CDR3 is TGTGCCAGCAGCTTATCGACTAGCGGGAACGACAATGAGCAGTTCTTC. Protein sequence: CASSLSTSGNDNEQFF.

The chain has TRBV11-2 and TRBJ2-7; TRBD1 matches at 7 bases. Germline values: CDR1 SGHAT, CDR2 FQNNGV. This CDR3 has 14 residues. J gave up 3 bases and V 2 bases, and 4 bases lay outside the gene matches. The CDR3 DNA sequence: TGTGCCAGCAGCTTAACAGGGGCGTTCTACGAGCAGTACTTC. Translated: CASSLTGAFYEQYF.

This rearrangement joins TRBV3-1 (or the pseudogene TRBV3-2) to TRBJ1-1; D might be TRBD1 (6 bases). CDR1 LGHDT and CDR2 YNNKEL come from the germline V gene (reference sequence). The CDR3 runs 18 residues. Trimming stripped 0 bases from V and 2 bases from J, with 19 bases between. The CDR3: CASSQEGVWDTLNTEAFF. The CDR3 DNA sequence: TGTGCCAGCAGCCAAGAGGGTGTGTGGGACACCTTAAACACTGAAGCTTTCTTT.

The chain joins TRBV3-1 (or the pseudogene TRBV3-2) to TRBJ1-2, with D unresolved. The CDR3 extends over 15 amino acids. V lost 1 base to trimming and J lost 4 bases, with 13 bases between them. Germline loops: CDR1 LGHDT, CDR2 YNNKEL (reference sequence). In nucleotides, the CDR3 is TGTGCCAGCAGCCAAGGAACGGGGAGGGCCTATGGCTACACCTTC. Encoded protein: CASSQGTGRAYGYTF.

The chain links TRBV5-1 to TRBJ1-2; 7 bases align to TRBD1. CDR1 is SGHRS, CDR2 YFSETQ, per germline. V was clipped by 3 bases and J by 4 bases; unmatched bases: 9. The CDR3 loop spans 15 amino acids. CDR3 nucleotide sequence: TGCGCCAGCAGCTCCGGGACAGTTCTCGGCTATGGCTACACCTTC. This encodes CASSSGTVLGYGYTF.

In its sample, this clone was seen once. This sequence joins TRBV5-1 and TRBJ2-5; 9 positions agree with TRBD1. The length of the CDR3 is 16 residues. The V gene end was trimmed by 2 bases and the J gene end by 0 bases; junction bases not matched to a gene: 5. Germline-derived CDR1 and CDR2 are SGHRS and YFSETQ. The CDR3 spells CASSFARDRDQETQYF. In DNA, the CDR3 is TGCGCCAGCAGCTTTGCCCGGGACAGGGACCAAGAGACCCAGTACTTC. The complete variable domain, with remaining parts taken from reference TRBV5-1 and TRBJ2-5, reads KAGVTQTPRYLIKTRGQQVTLSCSPISGHRSVSWYQQTPGQGLQFLFEYFSETQRNKGNFPGRFSGRQFSNSRSEMNVSTLELGDSALYLCASSFARDRDQETQYFGPGTRLLVL.

This chain uses TRBV28 with TRBJ1-2, with D hard to call. The CDR3 runs to 13 residues. The V end was cut by 5 bases, the J end by 3 bases, with 10 bases between. The germline V gene encodes CDR1 MDHEN and CDR2 SYDVKM. CDR3 sequence: CASSIRRDYGYTF. The CDR3 coding sequence is TGTGCCAGCAGTATAAGGAGAGACTATGGCTACACCTTC.

The CDR3 loop is CASSLVFGETQYF. CDR3 DNA: TGTGCCAGCAGCTTAGTCTTCGGGGAGACCCAGTACTTC. The V gene is TRBV7-9, the J gene TRBJ2-5; D gene unclear. Germline V gives CDR1 SEHNR, CDR2 FQNEAQ (reference sequence). CDR3 length equals 13 residues. V lost 1 base and J lost 5, with 8 bases in between.

The chain carries TRBV20-1 and TRBJ2-1, with 9 bases matching TRBD2. The CDR3 consists of 15 residues. Germline V gives CDR1 DFQATT, CDR2 SNEGSKA (reference sequence). V lost 3 bases, J lost 3 bases, and 6 bases stayed unmatched. CDR3 nucleotide sequence: TGCAGTGCTAGTGGGACTAGCATGGGCTACAATGAGCAGTTCTTC. Translated: CSASGTSMGYNEQFF.

The rearrangement uses TRBV25-1 and TRBJ1-4, with TRBD1 as a possible D gene (6 bases). The V end lost 4 bases, the J end lost 4 bases, and 13 bases lay between the germline ends. The CDR3 extends over 15 amino acids. CDR1 is MGHDK, CDR2 SYGVNS, per germline. CDR3 nucleotides: TGTGCCAGCAGTGGGTGGACAGAAGATAATGAAAAACTGTTTTTT. Its translation: CASSGWTEDNEKLFF.

The V call is TRBV29-1, the J call TRBJ1-1, with 9 bases matching TRBD1. J lost 3 bases, V lost 6 bases, and 8 bases had no gene match. CDR1 and CDR2 (germline): SQVTM, ANQGSEA. This CDR3 comprises 14 residues. The CDR3 protein is CSVSGTGQHTEAFF. The CDR3 nucleotides are TGCAGCGTGTCCGGGACAGGGCAGCACACTGAAGCTTTCTTT.